The clone carrying this TCR beta chain was picked up a small number of times. Its matching antigen is unknown. Template material for amplifying TCR beta CDR3 regions consisted of RNA transcripts. RT-PCR in the first round (using the HTBI primer set) targeted the TCR CDR3. TCRdb reprocessed the multiplex PCR reads via MiXCR and lists one record per CDR3 protein. The data hold roughly 500,000 distinct CDR3 sequences, with 46% observed a single time. The data originate from a study of T cells in Graves' hyperthyroidism and ophthalmopathy. Study outcomes and limitations: Model predictions of ophthalmopathy came a median approximately seven months before onset.

Orbital computed tomography, thyroid ultrasound, serum thyroxine and TRAb, and clinical symptoms together informed the diagnoses. The TCR sequence derives from an adult woman with Graves' disease, either hyperthyroidism or ophthalmopathy (not recorded which). Material: peripheral blood or thyroid tissue (not recorded which).

CDR3 DNA sequence: TGTGCCAGCAGTACAGTGGGGGACACTGAAGCTTTCTTT. This sequence encodes CASSTVGDTEAFF. The rearrangement joins TRBV6-6 to TRBJ1-1, with D tentatively TRBD1 (5 bases). V was clipped by 5 bases and J by 3 bases, with 10 bases between them. This CDR3 is 13 amino acids long. The germline V gene has CDR1 MNHNY and CDR2 SVGAGI (reference sequence).